These 25 T cell receptor beta chains share one sample of origin, sequenced in a study of somatic mutations in cytotoxic T cells in rheumatoid arthritis. TCRdb's table, derived via immunoSEQ multiplex PCR, lists solely in-frame clones and lacks some. The data hold more than 15,000 clones, with 75% to 90% observed a single time. Material: CD8+ T cells sorted from blood. The receptors here all came from an adult with rheumatoid arthritis.

V usage is TRBV6-1 and J usage is TRBJ2-6; D ambiguous. This CDR3 comprises 15 residues. The germline CDR1 and CDR2 sequences are MNHNS and SASEGT. V was clipped by 0 bases and J by 2 bases, with 5 bases between them. The CDR3 DNA reads as TGTGCCAGCAGTGAAGCTGTTACTGGGGCCAACGTCCTGACTTTC. This codes for CASSEAVTGANVLTF.

This chain links TRBV19 with TRBJ1-5; D may be TRBD1 (6 bases). Trimming removed 4 bases at V and 9 bases at J, with 13 bases between. The CDR3 extends over 13 amino acids. Per germline, CDR1 LNHDA and CDR2 SQIVND (reference sequence). The CDR3 reads CASSTGAGGPQHF. As DNA, the CDR3 is TGTGCCAGTAGTACGGGGGCCGGGGGGCCCCAGCATTTT.

The chain joins TRBV4-1 to TRBJ2-7; no firm D call. The CDR3 is 13 residues long. Trimming took 1 base from V and 3 from J, leaving 7 bases between them. From germline, CDR1 is MGHRA and CDR2 YSYEKL. CDR3 bases: TGCGCCAGCAGCCAAGGTCCCTTCTACGAGCAGTACTTC. Protein product: CASSQGPFYEQYF.

This chain connects TRBV10-3 to TRBJ2-1; 10 nucleotides agree with TRBD2. Germline V gene lookup returns CDR1 ENHRY and CDR2 SYGVKD. This CDR3 is built from 17 residues. V dropped 2 bases and J dropped 3; count of bases not matched to a gene: 7. The CDR3 sequence: CAISETHPSGGYNEQFF. In DNA, the CDR3 is TGTGCCATCAGTGAGACCCACCCTAGCGGGGGCTACAATGAGCAGTTCTTC.

The rearrangement uses TRBV7-2 and TRBJ2-7, with 8 bases lining up with TRBD2. The germline V gene encodes CDR1 SGHTA and CDR2 FQGNSA. The CDR3 length is 16 residues. V was clipped by 1 base and J by 2 bases; unmatched bases: 7. CDR3 DNA: TGTGCCAGCAGCTTAGTCGGGGGGGCCAGGACCTACGAGCAGTACTTC. Translating gives CASSLVGGARTYEQYF.

The chain is built from TRBV7-9 and TRBJ2-3; weak D call: TRBD2 (6 bases). Between the trimmed V and J ends, which lost 3 bases and 2 bases, there was a span of 15 bases. This CDR3 contains 16 residues. The V gene's germline CDR1 is SEHNR and CDR2 FQNEAQ (reference sequence). The CDR3 nucleotides read TGTGCCAGCAGCTTGGCGCCGGGACTTTTCACAGATACGCAGTATTTT. Amino acid sequence: CASSLAPGLFTDTQYF.

This sequence joins TRBV6-7 and TRBJ1-1; D gene unclear. TRBV6-7 is labeled an ORF, and its function is uncertain. This CDR3 region has 15 residues. Trimming left V 9 bases short and J 2 bases short, with 19 bases between. CDR3 sequence reads: CASTTETVPNTEAFF. The CDR3 coding sequence is TGTGCCAGTACAACAGAAACCGTCCCTAACACTGAAGCTTTCTTT.

The chain is built from TRBV29-1 and TRBJ2-1; D perhaps matches TRBD2 (7 bases). Germline values: CDR1 SQVTM, CDR2 ANQGSEA. Trimming shortened V by 7 bases and J by 7 bases, and 20 bases separated the two germline ends. This CDR3 is built from 14 residues. Here the CDR3 DNA reads TGCAGCGCACATGAAGGGGGGGAGGCAAATGAGCAGTTCTTC. Translating it yields CSAHEGGEANEQFF.

V usage is TRBV18 and J usage is TRBJ2-7; D is perhaps TRBD1 (6 bases). The germline V gene has CDR1 KGHSH and CDR2 LQKENI. CDR3 length: 12 residues. V was shortened by 2 bases and J by 6 bases, with 8 bases between the two germline ends. CDR3 loop: CASSPGGLEQYF. DNA of the CDR3: TGTGCCAGCTCACCAGGGGGCCTCGAGCAGTACTTC.

The chain carries TRBV11-2 and TRBJ1-1; D remains ambiguous. The V gene's germline CDR1 is SGHAT and CDR2 FQNNGV. Trimming took 0 bases from V and 0 from J, leaving 14 bases between them. This CDR3 has 17 residues. This chain's CDR3 is CASSLDNGRTVNTEAFF. In DNA, the CDR3 is TGTGCCAGCAGCTTAGATAATGGTAGGACGGTGAACACTGAAGCTTTCTTT.

This clone has just one count. This chain joins TRBV9 and TRBJ2-3, with 8 bases fitting TRBD2. This CDR3 has 17 residues. V lost 1 base, J lost 3 bases, and 10 bases stayed unmatched. In germline, CDR1 is SGDLS, CDR2 YYNGEE. The CDR3 DNA reads TGTGCCAGCAGCGTACCCGTAGCGGGACAAACTACAGATACGCAGTATTTT. Translating it yields CASSVPVAGQTTDTQYF.

This chain links TRBV5-1 with TRBJ1-1, with D possibly TRBD1 on 5 matching bases. CDR1 SGHRS and CDR2 YFSETQ come from the germline V gene. Between the trimmed V and J ends, which lost 4 bases and 1 base, there was a span of 11 bases. The CDR3 spans 14 residues. The CDR3: CASSAKTENTEAFF. As DNA, the CDR3 is TGCGCCAGCAGCGCGAAGACAGAGAACACTGAAGCTTTCTTT.

This rearrangement joins TRBV10-3 to TRBJ1-1; D is unresolved. The germline CDR1 and CDR2 sequences are ENHRY and SYGVKD. V was clipped by 3 bases and J by 8 bases, with 10 bases between them. The CDR3 extends over 12 amino acids. For the CDR3, the DNA is TGTGCCATCAGTGACACAAAGCCCGAAGCTTTCTTT. Amino acids: CAISDTKPEAFF.

The gene calls are TRBV19 and TRBJ1-5, with 7 bases aligning to TRBD1. The CDR3 contains 17 residues. CDR1 is LNHDA, CDR2 SQIVND, per germline (reference sequence). Trimming at V came to 5 bases and at J to 2 bases, leaving 12 bases not matched to a gene. CDR3 residues: CASSGTGAWWGNQPQHF. CDR3 nucleotide sequence: TGTGCCAGTAGTGGTACAGGGGCCTGGTGGGGCAATCAGCCCCAGCATTTT.

This clone has more than one count but fewer than ten. This chain joins TRBV7-9 and TRBJ2-7; 11 bases line up with TRBD1. V was clipped by 5 bases and J by 6 bases; unmatched bases: 6. Germline lookup yields CDR1 SEHNR and CDR2 FQNEAQ (reference sequence). CDR3 size: 14 residues. CDR3 residues: CASSRPGQGGEQYF. In nucleotides, the CDR3 is TGTGCCAGCAGCCGTCCGGGACAGGGGGGCGAGCAGTACTTC.

J is TRBJ2-1 and V is TRBV7-2; the D gene is possibly TRBD2 (6 bases). Germline CDR1 reads SGHTA; CDR2 reads FQGNSA. Trimming shortened V by 2 bases and J by 1 base, and 12 bases separated the two germline ends. The CDR3 length is 16 residues. CDR3 sequence (DNA): TGTGCCAGCAGCTTATGGCGGGGTGAGTCCTACAATGAGCAGTTCTTC. This gives the protein CASSLWRGESYNEQFF. The variable domain in full, completed from reference TRBV7-2 and TRBJ2-1, reads GAGVSQSPSNKVTEKGKDVELRCDPISGHTALYWYRQSLGQGLEFLIYFQGNSAPDKSGLPSDRFSAERTGGSVSTLTIQRTQQEDSAVYLCASSLWRGESYNEQFFGPGTRLTVL.

DNA of the CDR3: TGTGCCAGCAGCCTTTCCGGACTAGGGATCGATGAGCAGTTCTTC. Amino acids: CASSLSGLGIDEQFF. The chain uses TRBV9 and TRBJ2-1; 7 bases are a match to TRBD2. The J segment lost 8 bases and the V segment lost 4 bases, leaving 12 bases of the junction unmatched. This CDR3 spans 15 amino acids. Germline V gene lookup returns CDR1 SGDLS and CDR2 YYNGEE. The full variable domain, completed using reference TRBV9 and TRBJ2-1, is DSGVTQTPKHLITATGQRVTLRCSPRSGDLSVYWYQQSLDQGLQFLIQYYNGEERAKGNILERFSAQQFPDLHSELNLSSLELGDSALYFCASSLSGLGIDEQFFGPGTRLTVL.

This clone was seen a handful of times. The V and J genes are TRBV6-5 and TRBJ1-2; D remains ambiguous. Trimming took off 5 bases at V and 4 bases at J, with 17 bases between the two ends. This CDR3 contains 15 residues. Germline assignment: CDR1 MNHEY and CDR2 SVGAGI. The DNA of the CDR3 is TGTGCCAGCAGTCCCGTTGGAGGGTGGAGCTATGGCTACACCTTC. Protein sequence: CASSPVGGWSYGYTF.

The rearrangement joins TRBV14 to TRBJ2-1; TRBD2 matches 12 bases. Germline V lookup: CDR1 SGHDN, CDR2 FVKESK. After removal of 5 bases from V and 4 bases from J, the junction contained 6 bases not matched to a gene. This CDR3 comprises 16 residues. CDR3 protein: CASSSSGGADYNEQFF. The DNA for the CDR3 is TGTGCCAGCAGCTCTAGCGGGGGGGCTGATTACAATGAGCAGTTCTTC.

J is TRBJ2-3 and V is TRBV6-5, with D unresolved. Germline V gives CDR1 MNHEY, CDR2 SVGAGI. V was trimmed by 5 bases and J by 3 bases, leaving 9 bases between them. The CDR3 sequence is 13 residues long. This chain's CDR3 is CASSEKETDTQYF. The DNA for the CDR3 is TGTGCCAGCAGTGAAAAAGAGACAGATACGCAGTATTTT.

This rearrangement joins TRBV5-6 to TRBJ2-7; 8 bases match TRBD1. The CDR3 consists of 15 residues. CDR1 is SGHDT, CDR2 YYEEEE, per germline. V was clipped by 2 bases and J by 0 bases; unmatched bases: 4. The CDR3 DNA is TGTGCCAGCAGCTTCCTGGGACAGGACTCCTACGAGCAGTACTTC. This translates into CASSFLGQDSYEQYF. The whole variable domain, remainder taken from reference TRBV5-6 and TRBJ2-7, is DAGVTQSPTHLIKTRGQQVTLRCSPKSGHDTVSWYQQALGQGPQFIFQYYEEEERQRGNFPDRFSGHQFPNYSSELNVNALLLGDSALYLCASSFLGQDSYEQYFGPGTRLTVT.

In this sample, this clone turned up a few times. J is TRBJ2-7 and V is TRBV7-9; maybe TRBD2 (5 bases). V dropped 4 bases and J dropped 4 bases, with 17 bases sitting between them. The CDR3 contains 15 residues. Germline CDR1 and CDR2: SEHNR and FQNEAQ (reference sequence). The CDR3 loop reads CASSSPSGFGYEQYF. The CDR3 nucleotides read TGTGCCAGCAGCTCTCCGAGCGGTTTCGGGTACGAGCAGTACTTC.

The chain recombines TRBV14 with TRBJ2-1; D not certain. CDR3 size: 12 residues. CDR1 is SGHDN, CDR2 FVKESK, per germline. V shed 1 base and J shed 7 bases, with 5 bases lying between them. The CDR3 loop reads CASSQAKNEQFF. In DNA, the CDR3 is TGTGCCAGCAGCCAAGCAAAGAATGAGCAGTTCTTC. Variable domain in full (rest from reference TRBV14 and TRBJ2-1): EAGVTQFPSHSVIEKGQTVTLRCDPISGHDNLYWYRRVMGKEIKFLLHFVKESKQDESGMPNNRFLAERTGGTYSTLKVQPAELEDSGVYFCASSQAKNEQFFGPGTRLTVL.

This clone was seen only a few times. V and J are TRBV4-1 and TRBJ2-7; tentatively, D is TRBD2 (7 bases). This CDR3 has 16 amino acids. Looked up from germline, CDR1 is MGHRA and CDR2 is YSYEKL. Trimming took 1 base from V and 5 from J, leaving 18 bases between them. In nucleotides, the CDR3 is TGCGCCAGCAGCCAAGGCGGGGGCAGGGAAGTTCACGAGCAGTACTTC. Protein sequence: CASSQGGGREVHEQYF.

The chain employs TRBV5-6 and TRBJ1-4; no reliable D call. The CDR3 is 15 residues long. Germline values: CDR1 SGHDT, CDR2 YYEEEE. Trimming removed 0 bases at V and 0 bases at J, with 6 bases between. The CDR3, as DNA: TGTGCCAGCAGCTTGGTGGATGCAACTAATGAAAAACTGTTTTTT. It is translated as CASSLVDATNEKLFF. Full variable domain (rest looked up from reference TRBV5-6 and TRBJ1-4): DAGVTQSPTHLIKTRGQQVTLRCSPKSGHDTVSWYQQALGQGPQFIFQYYEEEERQRGNFPDRFSGHQFPNYSSELNVNALLLGDSALYLCASSLVDATNEKLFFGSGTQLSVL.